This T cell receptor beta chain emerged from a study of shared clonotypes between healthy human individuals. Every subset had its genomic DNA shared out evenly among several immunoSEQ plates. Libraries were prepared by immunoSEQ multiplex PCR; TCRdb keeps only in-frame clonotypes and omits some of them. The data hold some 2.3 million clones, with approximately 95% observed a single time. With respect to this clone: Its antigen is unidentified.

Donation came from healthy HIV-negative adults that had no recent acute infections or vaccinations. Study conclusions and caveats: Clonotype sharing among donors was expected to depend on sequencing depth.

Trimming removed 0 bases from V and 4 bases from J, with 16 bases in between. The CDR3 extends over 17 amino acids. Per the germline V gene, CDR1 is SGHRS and CDR2 is YFSETQ. Specimen: naive CD4+ T cells from PBMCs. This sample's subset: CD45RA+ positively selected. This chain connects TRBV5-1 to TRBJ2-2; unclear D gene. This receptor was taken from a man aged 18 to 30 in good health. Some clones in this sample may be carry-over from other donors' samples. The CDR3 DNA follows: TGCGCCAGCAGCTTGGATTCTACTGGAGCGAGCACCGGGGAGCTGTTTTTT. Its protein is CASSLDSTGASTGELFF. The variable domain in full, completed from reference TRBV5-1 and TRBJ2-2, reads KAGVTQTPRYLIKTRGQQVTLSCSPISGHRSVSWYQQTPGQGLQFLFEYFSETQRNKGNFPGRFSGRQFSNSRSEMNVSTLELGDSALYLCASSLDSTGASTGELFFGEGSRLTVL.